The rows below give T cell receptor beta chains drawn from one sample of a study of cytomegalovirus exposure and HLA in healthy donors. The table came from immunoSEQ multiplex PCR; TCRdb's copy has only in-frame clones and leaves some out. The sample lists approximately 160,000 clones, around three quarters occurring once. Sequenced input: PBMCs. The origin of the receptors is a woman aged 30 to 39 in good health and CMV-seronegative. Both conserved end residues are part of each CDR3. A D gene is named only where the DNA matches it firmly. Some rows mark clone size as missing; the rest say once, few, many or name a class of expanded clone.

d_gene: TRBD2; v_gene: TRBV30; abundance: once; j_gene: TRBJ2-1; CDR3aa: CAWSTQGGGTYNEQFF; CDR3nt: TGTGCCTGGAGTACGCAGGGCGGGGGGACCTACAATGAGCAGTTCTTC
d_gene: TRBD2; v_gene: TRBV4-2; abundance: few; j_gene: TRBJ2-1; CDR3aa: CASSQAIAGTSDEQFF; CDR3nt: TGTGCCAGCAGCCAGGCAATAGCGGGAACGTCGGATGAGCAGTTCTTC
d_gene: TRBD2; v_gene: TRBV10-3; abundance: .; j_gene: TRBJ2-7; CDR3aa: CAISAGGPSYEQYF; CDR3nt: TGTGCCATCAGTGCGGGGGGGCCCTCCTACGAGCAGTACTTC
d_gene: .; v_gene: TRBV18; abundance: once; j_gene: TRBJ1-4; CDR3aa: CASSQGRVATNEKLFF; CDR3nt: TGTGCCAGCTCCCAGGGCAGGGTCGCAACTAATGAAAAACTGTTTTTT
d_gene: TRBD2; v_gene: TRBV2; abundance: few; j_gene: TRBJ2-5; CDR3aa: CASSEALAETQYF; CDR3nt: TGTGCCAGCAGTGAGGCACTAGCGGAGACCCAGTACTTC
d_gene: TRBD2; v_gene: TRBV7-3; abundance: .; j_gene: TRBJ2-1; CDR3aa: CASLAGAGYNEQFF; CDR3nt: TGTGCCAGTCTAGCGGGAGCGGGATACAATGAGCAGTTCTTC
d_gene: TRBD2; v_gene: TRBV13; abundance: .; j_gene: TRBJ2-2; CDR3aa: CASSLERGGPVTGELFF; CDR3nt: TGTGCCAGCAGCTTAGAACGGGGGGGGCCGGTCACCGGGGAGCTGTTTTTT
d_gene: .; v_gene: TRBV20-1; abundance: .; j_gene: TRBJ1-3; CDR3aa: CSARDTVGFKF; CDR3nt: TGCAGTGCTAGAGACACAGTAGGCTTTAAATTT
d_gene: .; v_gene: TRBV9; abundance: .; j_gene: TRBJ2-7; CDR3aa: CASSVSAGSYEQYF; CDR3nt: TGTGCCAGCAGCGTATCAGCAGGTTCCTACGAGCAGTACTTC
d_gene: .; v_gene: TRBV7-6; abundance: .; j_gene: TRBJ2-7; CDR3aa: CASSLDGLADEQYF; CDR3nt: TGTGCCAGCAGCTTAGACGGACTGGCCGACGAGCAGTACTTC
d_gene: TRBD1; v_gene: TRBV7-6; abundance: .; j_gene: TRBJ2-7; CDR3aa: CASSPNPGQPLEQYF; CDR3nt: TGTGCCAGCAGCCCGAACCCGGGACAGCCTCTCGAGCAGTACTTC
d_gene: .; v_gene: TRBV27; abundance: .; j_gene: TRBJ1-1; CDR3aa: CASSRKGFGTEAFF; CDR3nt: TGTGCCAGCAGCCGGAAGGGGTTTGGAACTGAAGCTTTCTTT
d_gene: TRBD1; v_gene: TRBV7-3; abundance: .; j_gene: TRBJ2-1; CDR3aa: CASSLQGAGDEQFF; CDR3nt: TGTGCCAGCAGCTTACAGGGGGCGGGCGATGAGCAGTTCTTC
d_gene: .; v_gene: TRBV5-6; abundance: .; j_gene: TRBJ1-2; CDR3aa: CASRPRRNYGYTF; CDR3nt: TGTGCCAGCAGGCCCAGGCGTAACTATGGCTACACCTTC
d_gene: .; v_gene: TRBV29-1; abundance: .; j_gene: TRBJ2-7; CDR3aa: CSVGGSYEQYF; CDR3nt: TGCAGCGTTGGCGGTTCCTACGAGCAGTACTTC
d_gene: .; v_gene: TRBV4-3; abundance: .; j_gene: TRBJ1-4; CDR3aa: CASSPLTGPNEKLFF; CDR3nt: TGCGCCAGCAGCCCTCTTACAGGTCCTAATGAAAAACTGTTTTTT
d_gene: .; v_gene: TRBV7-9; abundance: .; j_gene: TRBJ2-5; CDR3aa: CASSLGGPQETQYF; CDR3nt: TGTGCCAGCAGCTTGGGGGGTCCCCAAGAGACCCAGTACTTC
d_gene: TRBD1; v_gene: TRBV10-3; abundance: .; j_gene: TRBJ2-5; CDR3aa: CAISVTGSLQETQYF; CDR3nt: TGTGCCATCAGTGTGACAGGGTCCCTTCAAGAGACCCAGTACTTC
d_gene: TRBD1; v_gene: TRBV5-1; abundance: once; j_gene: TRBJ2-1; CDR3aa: CASSLGAGQGYNEQFF; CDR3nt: TGCGCCAGCAGCTTGGGAGCCGGACAGGGTTACAATGAGCAGTTCTTC
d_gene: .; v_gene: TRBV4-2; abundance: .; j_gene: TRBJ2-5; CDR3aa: CASSQDRTSETQYF; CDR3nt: TGTGCCAGCAGCCAAGATCGGACTTCGGAGACCCAGTACTTC
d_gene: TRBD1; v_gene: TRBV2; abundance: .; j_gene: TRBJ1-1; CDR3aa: CASEDRVGTEAFF; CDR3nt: TGTGCCAGCGAGGACAGGGTGGGCACTGAAGCTTTCTTT
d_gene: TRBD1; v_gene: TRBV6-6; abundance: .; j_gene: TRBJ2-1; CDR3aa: CASSGQGVSYNEQFF; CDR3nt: TGTGCCAGCAGTGGACAGGGGGTCTCCTACAATGAGCAGTTCTTC
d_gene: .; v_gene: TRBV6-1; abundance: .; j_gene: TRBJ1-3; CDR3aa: CASSEARGTNGNTIYF; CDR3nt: TGTGCCAGCAGTGAAGCAAGGGGGACGAATGGAAACACCATATATTTT
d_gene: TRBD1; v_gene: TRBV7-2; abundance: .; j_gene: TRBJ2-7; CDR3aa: CASSSMTGGEYEQYF; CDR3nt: TGTGCCAGCAGCTCTATGACAGGGGGGGAATACGAGCAGTACTTC
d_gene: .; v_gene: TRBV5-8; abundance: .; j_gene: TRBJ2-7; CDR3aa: CASSFLGARGRSEQYF; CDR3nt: TGTGCCAGCAGCTTTTTGGGGGCTCGGGGTCGGTCCGAGCAGTACTTC
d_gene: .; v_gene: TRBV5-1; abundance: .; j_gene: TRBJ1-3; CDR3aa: CASSEGGSGNTIYF; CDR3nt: TGCGCCAGCAGCGAAGGGGGATCTGGAAACACCATATATTTT
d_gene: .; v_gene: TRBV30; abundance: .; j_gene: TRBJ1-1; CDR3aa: CAWQIQGSPKEAFF; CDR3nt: TGTGCCTGGCAAATACAGGGCTCCCCAAAGGAAGCTTTCTTT
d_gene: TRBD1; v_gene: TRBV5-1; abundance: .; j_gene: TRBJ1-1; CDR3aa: CASSLAGGANTEAFF; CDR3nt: TGCGCCAGCAGCTTGGCAGGGGGCGCGAACACTGAAGCTTTCTTT
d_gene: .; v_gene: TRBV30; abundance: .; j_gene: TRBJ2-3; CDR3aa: CAWRQTSTDTQYF; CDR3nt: TGTGCCTGGAGGCAAACTAGCACAGATACGCAGTATTTT
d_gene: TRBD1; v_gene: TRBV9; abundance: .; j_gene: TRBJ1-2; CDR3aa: CASSVYTGTGVTYGYTF; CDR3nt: TGTGCCAGCAGCGTCTATACCGGGACAGGGGTGACCTATGGCTACACCTTC
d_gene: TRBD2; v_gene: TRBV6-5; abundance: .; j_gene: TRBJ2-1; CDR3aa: CASSSIAGVSYNEQFF; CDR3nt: TGTGCCAGCAGTTCTATAGCGGGAGTCTCCTACAATGAGCAGTTCTTC
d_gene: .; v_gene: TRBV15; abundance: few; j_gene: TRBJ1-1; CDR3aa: CATSPRGSTAYTEAFF; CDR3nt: TGTGCCACCAGCCCCCGCGGGTCCACCGCGTACACTGAAGCTTTCTTT